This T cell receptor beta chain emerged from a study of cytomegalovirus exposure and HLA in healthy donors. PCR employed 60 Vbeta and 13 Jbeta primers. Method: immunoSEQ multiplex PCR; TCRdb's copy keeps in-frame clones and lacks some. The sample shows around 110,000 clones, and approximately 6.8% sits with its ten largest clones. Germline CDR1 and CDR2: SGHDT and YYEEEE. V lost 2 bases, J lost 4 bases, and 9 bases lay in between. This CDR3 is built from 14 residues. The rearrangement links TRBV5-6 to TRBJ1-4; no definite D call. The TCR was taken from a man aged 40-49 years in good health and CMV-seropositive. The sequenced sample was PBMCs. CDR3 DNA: TGTGCCAGCAGCTTTAGAACAGTTAATGAAAAACTGTTTTTT. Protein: CASSFRTVNEKLFF.